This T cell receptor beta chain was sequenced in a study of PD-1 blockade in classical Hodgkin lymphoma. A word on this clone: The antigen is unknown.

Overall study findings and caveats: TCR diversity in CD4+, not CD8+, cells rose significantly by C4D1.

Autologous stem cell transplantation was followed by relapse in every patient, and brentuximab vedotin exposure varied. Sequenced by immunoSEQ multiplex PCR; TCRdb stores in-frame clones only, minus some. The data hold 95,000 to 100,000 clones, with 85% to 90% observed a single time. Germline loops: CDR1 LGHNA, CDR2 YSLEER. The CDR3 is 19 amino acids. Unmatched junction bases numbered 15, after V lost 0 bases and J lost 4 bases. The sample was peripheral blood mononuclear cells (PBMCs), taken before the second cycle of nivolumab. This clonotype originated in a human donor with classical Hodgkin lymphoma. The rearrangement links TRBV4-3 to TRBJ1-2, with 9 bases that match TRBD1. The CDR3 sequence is CASSQELGDRAPTGYGYTF. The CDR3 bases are TGCGCCAGCAGCCAAGAGTTGGGGGACAGGGCTCCTACGGGCTATGGCTACACCTTC.